This record covers a single T cell receptor (beta chain). The data were taken from a study of shared clonotypes between healthy human individuals. Naive CD8 populations comprised CD45RO-negative cells positively selected for CCR7, excluding terminally differentiated effector memory CD45RA+ cells. TCRdb's table, derived via immunoSEQ multiplex PCR, lists solely in-frame clones and lacks some. The sample has around 1.9 million clones, roughly 95% seen once; the top ten hold more than 1.5%. V lost 0 bases and J 8 bases, leaving 8 bases between the germline ends. The length of the CDR3 is 13 residues. The germline gives CDR1 SGHTA, CDR2 FQGTGA.

V and J are TRBV7-3 and TRBJ2-1; D gene uncertain. The sequence derives from a man younger than 35 in good health. Some clones in this sample may be carry-over from other donors' samples. Sample: naive CD8+ T cells from PBMCs. The CDR3 sequence is CASSLTGSYEQFF. CDR3 sequence (DNA): TGTGCCAGCAGCTTAACCGGCAGTTATGAGCAGTTCTTC.